This TCR beta chain was identified in a study of blood T cell repertoires in COVID-19. Whole-study context: T cells, B-cell-depleted T cells, or PBMCs provided the cDNA or gDNA that served as material.

V dropped 4 bases and J dropped 0; count of bases not matched to a gene: 13. Germline CDR1 reads SGHRS; CDR2 reads YFSETQ. The CDR3 is 18 residues long. Some clones are missing from TCRdb's copy, which holds only in-frame ones; the method was immunoSEQ multiplex PCR. The sample has some 300,000 clones, 88% seen once. V and J are TRBV5-1 and TRBJ2-3, with 8 bases matching TRBD2. The source of this sequence is a woman aged 55 to 70 in a cohort exposed to, infected with or recovered from COVID-19 (not recorded which). The sample comprised PBMCs or T cells enriched from blood (not recorded which). The CDR3 DNA reads as TGCGCCAGCAGCCCCCTCAGCCCACTAGCGGTGAGCACAGATACGCAGTATTTT. Amino acid sequence: CASSPLSPLAVSTDTQYF.